The 24 T cell receptor beta chains below come from one sample, sequenced in a study of CD8 T cells in Susac syndrome. Random hexamers served to reverse transcribe about 0.5 to 1 ug RNA. TCRdb independently ran MiXCR on the immunoSEQ multiplex PCR reads; one entry per CDR3 protein. The sample records some 99,000 distinct CDR3 sequences, roughly 94% being singletons. Sequencing used CD4+ T cells from PBMCs. These receptors all come from a human donor with Susac syndrome.

The J gene is TRBJ2-5, the V gene TRBV2, with D tentatively TRBD2 (6 bases). Germline CDR1 SNHLY, CDR2 FYNNEI. Trimming left V 4 bases short and J 3 bases short, with 6 bases between. The CDR3 has 12 residues. The CDR3 region is CASSVAEETQYF. As DNA, the CDR3 is TGTGCCAGCAGTGTAGCGGAAGAGACCCAGTACTTC.

This chain connects TRBV29-1 to TRBJ1-1; D is unresolved. Germline CDR1 SQVTM, CDR2 ANQGSEA. CDR3 length equals 12 residues. Trimming pared 3 bases from V and 4 bases from J, leaving 9 bases between. Here the CDR3 DNA reads TGCAGCGTTGACGGGCCTGGCACTGAAGCTTTCTTT. Protein product: CSVDGPGTEAFF.

The chain has TRBV30 and TRBJ1-2; the D is unclear. Germline V gene sequence: CDR1 GTSNPN, CDR2 SVGIG (reference sequence). This CDR3 has 11 residues. The germline V and J ends were trimmed by 5 bases and 5 bases, with 9 bases remaining between them. CDR3 sequence (DNA): TGTGCCTGGGTGGTAGGATATGGCTACACCTTC. This sequence encodes CAWVVGYGYTF.

This chain uses TRBV28 with TRBJ1-1; no reliable D call. The V end was cut by 4 bases, the J end by 10 bases, with 10 bases between. The length of the CDR3 is 11 residues. The germline CDR1 and CDR2 sequences are MDHEN and SYDVKM. CDR3 amino acids: CASSSPLRAFF. The DNA of the CDR3 is TGTGCCAGCAGTTCCCCTCTTAGAGCTTTCTTT.

This chain links TRBV20-1 with TRBJ2-7, with D uncertain. The CDR3 contains 14 residues. V lost 0 bases and J 2 bases, leaving 11 bases between the germline ends. Germline V gene data show CDR1 as DFQATT and CDR2 as SNEGSKA (reference sequence). The CDR3 DNA follows: TGCAGTGCTAGAGATCCACGGCTGACCTACGAGCAGTACTTC. It is translated as CSARDPRLTYEQYF.

The V and J genes are TRBV30 and TRBJ1-5, with D uncertain. This CDR3 region has 12 residues. V lost 1 base, J lost 4 bases, and 5 bases lay in between. Germline CDR1 and CDR2: GTSNPN and SVGIG (reference sequence). CDR3 amino acids: CAWSGGNQPQHF. As DNA, the CDR3 is TGTGCCTGGAGTGGGGGTAATCAGCCCCAGCATTTT.

Here the CDR3 DNA reads TGTGCCAGCAGATTTACCGGGACTAGCTTTGGGGAGCAGTTCTTC. Protein product: CASRFTGTSFGEQFF. The chain employs TRBV2 and TRBJ2-1; 9 bases line up with TRBD2. Per germline, CDR1 SNHLY and CDR2 FYNNEI. This CDR3 spans 15 amino acids. Germline trimming cut 6 bases from V and 10 bases from J; bases unmatched to any gene: 13.

The chain links TRBV29-1 to TRBJ2-7, with no clear D. Per the germline V gene, CDR1 is SQVTM and CDR2 is ANQGSEA. This CDR3 region has 11 residues. The V end was cut by 5 bases, the J end by 1 base, with 6 bases between. This CDR3 is CSVTDSYEQYF. DNA for the CDR3: TGCAGCGTTACGGATTCCTACGAGCAGTACTTC.

The rearrangement uses TRBV7-8 and TRBJ2-7, with D possibly TRBD2 on 5 matching bases. There are 15 residues in the CDR3. V was pared by 5 bases and J by 0 bases, with 14 bases between. CDR1 SGHVS and CDR2 FQNEAQ come from the germline V gene. The CDR3: CASSPRTEVSYEQYF. In DNA form, the CDR3 reads TGTGCCAGCAGCCCCCGGACGGAGGTCTCCTACGAGCAGTACTTC.

The chain recombines TRBV20-1 with TRBJ1-2; 11 positions agree with TRBD1. V lost 2 bases, J lost 8 bases, and 10 bases stayed unmatched. In germline, CDR1 is DFQATT, CDR2 SNEGSKA (reference sequence). This CDR3 is 15 amino acids long. CDR3 in DNA: TGCAGTGCTAGAACCCTGGGACAGGGGGATGGCGGCTACACCTTC. Amino acids: CSARTLGQGDGGYTF.

The chain couples TRBV19 to TRBJ2-3, with D unclear. V shed 6 bases and J shed 10 bases, with 14 bases lying between them. Germline lookup yields CDR1 LNHDA and CDR2 SQIVND (reference sequence). The CDR3 is made up of 12 amino acids. The CDR3 region is CASRTASGPQYF. The DNA of the CDR3 is TGTGCCAGTAGGACTGCTTCAGGTCCGCAGTATTTT.

V usage is TRBV20-1 and J usage is TRBJ2-7, with unresolved D. Germline V gene data show CDR1 as DFQATT and CDR2 as SNEGSKA (reference sequence). The CDR3 has 15 residues. The V end was cut by 4 bases, the J end by 2 bases, with 18 bases between. The CDR3 sequence: CSAKIRPTPPYEQYF. CDR3 DNA: TGCAGTGCTAAGATCAGGCCAACACCACCCTACGAGCAGTACTTC.

This chain links TRBV18 with TRBJ2-3; D is ambiguous. V was trimmed by 3 bases and J by 4 bases, leaving 11 bases between them. The V gene's germline CDR1 is KGHSH and CDR2 LQKENI. This CDR3 spans 14 amino acids. In DNA, the CDR3 is TGTGCCAGCTCACCCTTACCCGATGCAGATACGCAGTATTTT. Its protein is CASSPLPDADTQYF.

This clonotype has just one count. The gene calls are TRBV7-2 and TRBJ1-1; D perhaps matches TRBD1 (6 bases). Per the germline V gene, CDR1 is SGHTA and CDR2 is FQGNSA. The CDR3 sequence is 15 residues long. V was pared by 1 base and J by 5 bases, with 14 bases between. This CDR3 reads CASSLVAGEGTEAFF. CDR3 bases: TGTGCCAGCAGCTTAGTTGCAGGGGAAGGGACTGAAGCTTTCTTT.

The chain is built from TRBV5-1 and TRBJ1-1; 8 bases match TRBD1. CDR1 SGHRS and CDR2 YFSETQ come from the germline V gene. The CDR3 consists of 14 residues. Germline trimming cut 3 bases from V and 1 base from J; bases unmatched to any gene: 2. The chain's CDR3 is CASSWGQANTEAFF. CDR3 coding DNA: TGCGCCAGCAGCTGGGGACAGGCGAACACTGAAGCTTTCTTT. Filled out from reference TRBV5-1 and TRBJ1-1, the complete variable domain reads KAGVTQTPRYLIKTRGQQVTLSCSPISGHRSVSWYQQTPGQGLQFLFEYFSETQRNKGNFPGRFSGRQFSNSRSEMNVSTLELGDSALYLCASSWGQANTEAFFGQGTRLTVV.

V is TRBV2 and J is TRBJ2-5; the D call may be TRBD1 or TRBD2 (5 bases each). Trimming took off 6 bases at V and 0 bases at J, with 11 bases between the two ends. The germline V gene encodes CDR1 SNHLY and CDR2 FYNNEI. This CDR3 has 14 residues. CDR3 protein: CASRSRDDQETQYF. As DNA, the CDR3 is TGTGCCAGCAGGTCCCGGGACGACCAAGAGACCCAGTACTTC.

The chain uses TRBV29-1 and TRBJ1-1; D remains unclear. The CDR3 runs 12 residues. V gave up 7 bases and J gave up 2 bases, with 11 bases separating them. Germline V lookup: CDR1 SQVTM, CDR2 ANQGSEA. The CDR3 loop is CSGESTNTEAFF. The CDR3 DNA reads TGCAGCGGCGAGTCAACCAACACTGAAGCTTTCTTT. Together with reference TRBV29-1 and TRBJ1-1, the CDR3 gives the full variable domain: SAVISQKPSRDICQRGTSLTIQCQVDSQVTMMFWYRQQPGQSLTLIATANQGSEATYESGFVIDKFPISRPNLTFSTLTVSNMSPEDSSIYLCSGESTNTEAFFGQGTRLTVV.

The chain uses TRBV15 and TRBJ1-2, with D perhaps matching TRBD1 (5 bases). Trimming cost V 5 bases and J 2 bases, with 15 bases left between them. The CDR3 length is 15 residues. Germline lookup yields CDR1 LNHNV and CDR2 YYDKDF (reference sequence). CDR3 amino acids: CATSSGVGGNYGYTF. CDR3 coding DNA: TGTGCCACCAGCTCCGGCGTGGGGGGAAACTATGGCTACACCTTC.

This clonotype has only one observation. This sequence joins TRBV28 and TRBJ2-7; D remains ambiguous. V lost 2 bases to trimming and J lost 4 bases, with 9 bases between them. Germline-derived CDR1 and CDR2 are MDHEN and SYDVKM. CDR3 length: 13 amino acids. CDR3: CASSLLWNYEQYF. The CDR3 DNA reads TGTGCCAGCAGTTTACTTTGGAATTACGAGCAGTACTTC.

This sequence joins TRBV4-1 and TRBJ2-1, with D possibly being TRBD1 (5 bases). Germline CDR1 is MGHRA and CDR2 is YSYEKL. V was trimmed by 4 bases and J by 13 bases, leaving 17 bases between them. The CDR3 runs to 13 residues. CDR3 amino acids: CASSRGGQSFQFF. CDR3 bases: TGCGCCAGCAGCCGGGGCGGCCAGTCTTTTCAGTTCTTC.

This clonotype was seen a single time. The chain carries TRBV7-2 and TRBJ1-6; 7 bases are a match to TRBD1. V dropped 2 bases and J dropped 7; count of bases not matched to a gene: 8. CDR3 length: 16 amino acids. CDR1 SGHTA and CDR2 FQGNSA come from the germline V gene. The CDR3 bases are TGTGCCAGCAGCTTAAGCAAGGGGGCCCGAAATTCACCCCTCCACTTT. This codes for CASSLSKGARNSPLHF.

The count of this clonotype is one. This sequence joins TRBV19 and TRBJ1-2; D not resolved. CDR1 LNHDA and CDR2 SQIVND come from the germline V gene (reference sequence). Deletions cut 7 bases from V and 8 bases from J, with 8 bases between. The CDR3 sequence is 10 residues long. The CDR3 DNA follows: TGTGCCAGTAATGGAGGGGGCTACACCTTC. Protein product: CASNGGGYTF. The full variable domain, with the rest looked up from reference TRBV19 and TRBJ1-2, is DGGITQSPKYLFRKEGQNVTLSCEQNLNHDAMYWYRQDPGQGLRLIYYSQIVNDFQKGDIAEGYSVSREKKESFPLTVTSAQKNPTAFYLCASNGGGYTFGSGTRLTVV.

DNA of the CDR3: TGTGCCTGGAGCCTATCCGAGGGGGTCCAAGAGACCCAGTACTTC. Protein: CAWSLSEGVQETQYF. The J gene is TRBJ2-5, the V gene TRBV30; maybe TRBD1 (6 bases). Looked up from germline, CDR1 is GTSNPN and CDR2 is SVGIG (reference sequence). CDR3 size: 15 residues. The V end lost 3 bases, the J end lost 1 base, and 15 bases lay between the germline ends.

This chain connects TRBV7-2 to TRBJ2-5; D uncertain. CDR3 length: 13 residues. Trimming cost V 5 bases and J 3 bases, with 10 bases left between them. Germline CDR1 and CDR2: SGHTA and FQGNSA. The DNA for the CDR3 is TGTGCCAGCAGCAAAGGGCCTGAAGAGACCCAGTACTTC. It is translated as CASSKGPEETQYF. Complete variable domain (other parts from reference TRBV7-2 and TRBJ2-5): GAGVSQSPSNKVTEKGKDVELRCDPISGHTALYWYRQSLGQGLEFLIYFQGNSAPDKSGLPSDRFSAERTGGSVSTLTIQRTQQEDSAVYLCASSKGPEETQYFGPGTRLLVL.